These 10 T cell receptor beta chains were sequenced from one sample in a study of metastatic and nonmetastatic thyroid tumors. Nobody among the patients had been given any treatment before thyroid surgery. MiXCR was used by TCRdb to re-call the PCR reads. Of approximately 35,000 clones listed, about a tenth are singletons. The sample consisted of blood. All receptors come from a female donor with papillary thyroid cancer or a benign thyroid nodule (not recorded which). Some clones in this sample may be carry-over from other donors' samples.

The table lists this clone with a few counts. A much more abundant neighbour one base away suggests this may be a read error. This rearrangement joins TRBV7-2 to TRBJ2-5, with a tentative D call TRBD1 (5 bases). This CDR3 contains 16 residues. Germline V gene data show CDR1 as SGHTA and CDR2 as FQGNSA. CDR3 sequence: CASSSQIGWGEETRYF. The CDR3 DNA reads TGCGCCAGCAGCTCCCAGATCGGGTGGGGCGAAGAGACCCGGTACTTC.

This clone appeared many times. CDR3 nucleotides: TGTGCCACCAGTGAGTACACAGGGGCTGGGGCCAACGTCCTGACTTTC. Its protein is CATSEYTGAGANVLTF. The chain recombines TRBV24-1 with TRBJ2-6; 7 nucleotides agree with TRBD1. The ends lost 4 bases at V and 2 bases at J; junction bases unmatched: 4. The CDR3 totals 16 residues. CDR1 is KGHDR, CDR2 SFDVKD, per germline.

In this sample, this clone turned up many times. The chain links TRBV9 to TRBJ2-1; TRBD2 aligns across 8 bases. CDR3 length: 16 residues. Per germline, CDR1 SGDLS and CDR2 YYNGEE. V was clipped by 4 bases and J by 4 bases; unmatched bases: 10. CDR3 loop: CASSSKAGAEYNEQFF. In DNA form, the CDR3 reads TGTGCCAGCAGCTCCAAAGCGGGAGCGGAATACAATGAGCAGTTCTTC. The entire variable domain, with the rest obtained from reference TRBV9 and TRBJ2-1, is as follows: DSGVTQTPKHLITATGQRVTLRCSPRSGDLSVYWYQQSLDQGLQFLIQYYNGEERAKGNILERFSAQQFPDLHSELNLSSLELGDSALYFCASSSKAGAEYNEQFFGPGTRLTVL.

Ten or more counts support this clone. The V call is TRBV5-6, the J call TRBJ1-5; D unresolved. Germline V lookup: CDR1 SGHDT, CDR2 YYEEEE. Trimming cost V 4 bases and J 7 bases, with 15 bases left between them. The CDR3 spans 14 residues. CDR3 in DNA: TGTGCCAGCAGCCCAGGCACCGCCGGGCAGCCCCAGCATTTT. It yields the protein CASSPGTAGQPQHF.

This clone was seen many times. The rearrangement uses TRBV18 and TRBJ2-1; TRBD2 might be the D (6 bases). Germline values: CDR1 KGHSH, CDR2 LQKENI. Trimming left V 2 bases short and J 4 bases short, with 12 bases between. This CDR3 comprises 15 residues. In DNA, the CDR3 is TGTGCCAGCTCACCATTATCGGGAGAGTACAATGAGCAGTTCTTC. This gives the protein CASSPLSGEYNEQFF.

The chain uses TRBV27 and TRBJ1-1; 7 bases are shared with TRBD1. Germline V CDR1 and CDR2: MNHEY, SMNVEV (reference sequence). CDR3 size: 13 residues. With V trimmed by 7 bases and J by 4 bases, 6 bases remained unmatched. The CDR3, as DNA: TGTGCCAGCAAGAGACAGGGCGGCACTGAAGCTTTCTTT. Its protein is CASKRQGGTEAFF.

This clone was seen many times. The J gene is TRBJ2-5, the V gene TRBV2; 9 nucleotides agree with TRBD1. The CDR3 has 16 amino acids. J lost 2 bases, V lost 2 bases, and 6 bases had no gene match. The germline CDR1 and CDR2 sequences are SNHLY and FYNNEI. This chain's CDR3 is CASSEPDRGLQETQYF. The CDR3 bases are TGTGCCAGCAGTGAACCGGACAGGGGACTTCAAGAGACCCAGTACTTC.

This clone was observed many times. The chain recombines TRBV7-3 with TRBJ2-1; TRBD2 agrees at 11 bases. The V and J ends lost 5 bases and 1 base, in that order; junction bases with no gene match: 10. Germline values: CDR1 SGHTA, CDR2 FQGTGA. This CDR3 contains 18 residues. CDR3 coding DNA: TGTGCCAGCAGCCCTCTATCGTCTAGCGGGAGGTCCTACAATGAGCAGTTCTTC. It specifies CASSPLSSSGRSYNEQFF.

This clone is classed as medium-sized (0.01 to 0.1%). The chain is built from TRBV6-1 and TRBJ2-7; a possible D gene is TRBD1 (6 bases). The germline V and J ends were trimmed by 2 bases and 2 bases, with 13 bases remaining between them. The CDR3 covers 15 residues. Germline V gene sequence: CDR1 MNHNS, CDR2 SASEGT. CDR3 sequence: CASSEWHRVPYEQYF. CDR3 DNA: TGTGCCAGCAGTGAATGGCACAGGGTCCCCTACGAGCAGTACTTC.

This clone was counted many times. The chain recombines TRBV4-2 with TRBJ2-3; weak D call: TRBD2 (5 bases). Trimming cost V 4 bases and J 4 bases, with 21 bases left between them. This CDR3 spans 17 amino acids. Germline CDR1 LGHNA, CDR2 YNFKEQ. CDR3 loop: CASSPRDGPWGADTQYF. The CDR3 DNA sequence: TGTGCCAGCAGCCCGCGAGATGGCCCTTGGGGAGCAGATACGCAGTATTTT.